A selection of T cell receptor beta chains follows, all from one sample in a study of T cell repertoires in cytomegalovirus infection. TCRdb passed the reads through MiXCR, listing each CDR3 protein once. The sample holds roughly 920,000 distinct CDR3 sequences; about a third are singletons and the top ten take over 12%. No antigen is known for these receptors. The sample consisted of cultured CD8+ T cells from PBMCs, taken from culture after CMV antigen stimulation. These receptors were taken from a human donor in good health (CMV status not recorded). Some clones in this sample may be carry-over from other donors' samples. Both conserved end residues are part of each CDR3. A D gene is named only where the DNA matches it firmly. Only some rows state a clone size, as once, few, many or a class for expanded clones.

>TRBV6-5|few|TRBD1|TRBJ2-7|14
TGTGCCAGCAGTTACCAAGGGGGCGAATACGAGCAGTACTTC
CASSYQGGEYEQYF
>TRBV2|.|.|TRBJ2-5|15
TGTGCCAGCAGTGATTCGGACGGATTCCAAGAGACCCAGTACTTC
CASSDSDGFQETQYF
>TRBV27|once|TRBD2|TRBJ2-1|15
TGTGCCAGCAGTCGTAGCGGGGGGGGGCGGCGTGAGCAGTTCTTC
CASSRSGGGRREQFF
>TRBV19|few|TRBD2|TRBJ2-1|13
TGTGCCAGTAGTATAGTCCTAGCGGGTGAGCAGTTCTTC
CASSIVLAGEQFF
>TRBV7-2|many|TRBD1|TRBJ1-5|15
TGTGCCAGCAGCCCGACAGGGATGAGCAATCAGCCCCAGCATTTT
CASSPTGMSNQPQHF
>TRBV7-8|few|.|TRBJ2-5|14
TGTGCCAGCAGCTTAGGACTAACGGGGGAGACCCAGTACTTC
CASSLGLTGETQYF
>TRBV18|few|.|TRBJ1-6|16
TGTGCCAGCTCACCAACAGGGAGCTCCTATAATTCACCCCTCCACTTT
CASSPTGSSYNSPLHF
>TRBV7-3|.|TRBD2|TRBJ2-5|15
TGTGCCAGCAGCTTAATCGGGGGGGTACAAGAGACCCAGTACTTC
CASSLIGGVQETQYF
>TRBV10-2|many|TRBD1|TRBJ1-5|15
TGCGCCAGCAGTGAGTACAGGGGAGGTTCTCAGCCCCAGCATTTT
CASSEYRGGSQPQHF
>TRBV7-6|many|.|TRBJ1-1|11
TGTGCCAGCAGCCCACGCCTAGAAGCTTTCTTT
CASSPRLEAFF
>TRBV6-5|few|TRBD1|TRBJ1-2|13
TGTGCCAGCAGTTCGACAGGGCACTATGGCTACACCTTC
CASSSTGHYGYTF
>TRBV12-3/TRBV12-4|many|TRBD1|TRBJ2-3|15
TGTGCCAGCAGTTTAACCCAGACAGGGACAGATACGCAGTATTTT
CASSLTQTGTDTQYF
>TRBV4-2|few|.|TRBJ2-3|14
TGTGCCAGCAGCCAAGAGACAGACAGAGATACGCAGTATTTT
CASSQETDRDTQYF
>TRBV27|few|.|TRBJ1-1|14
TGTGCCAGCAGGAGGGTTGGGGGGAACACTGAAGCTTTCTTT
CASRRVGGNTEAFF
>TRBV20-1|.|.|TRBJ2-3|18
TGCAGTGCTACAACAGCGACAGGGCCAGGACTAGTAACAGATACGCAGTATTTT
CSATTATGPGLVTDTQYF
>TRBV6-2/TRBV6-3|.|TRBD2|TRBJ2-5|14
TGTGCCAACAGTTCGGGACTAGACCAAGAGACCCAGTACTTC
CANSSGLDQETQYF
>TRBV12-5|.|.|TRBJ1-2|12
TGTGTCACCTGGCGGGGAAACTATGGCTACACCTTC
CVTWRGNYGYTF
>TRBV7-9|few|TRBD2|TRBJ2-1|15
TGTGCCAGCACTTCGGGGGGGGCAAACTACAATGAGCAGTTCTTC
CASTSGGANYNEQFF
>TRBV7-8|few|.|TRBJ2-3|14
TGTGCCAGCACTGGTGGGGGGGCTGTAGATACGCAGTATTTT
CASTGGGAVDTQYF
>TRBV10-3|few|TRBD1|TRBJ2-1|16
TGTGCCATCAGTGAGGGGACAGGGCCTAGAGCAGGTGAGCAGTTCTTC
CAISEGTGPRAGEQFF
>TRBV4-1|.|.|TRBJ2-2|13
TGCGCCAGCAGCCCCATGAACACCGGGGAGCTGTTTTTT
CASSPMNTGELFF
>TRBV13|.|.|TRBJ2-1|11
TGTGCCAGCAGCTGGGGTCGGGAGCAGTTCTTC
CASSWGREQFF
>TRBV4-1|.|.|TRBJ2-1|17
TGCGCCAGCAGCCAATCGGAACTGGGGGTCCCCTACAATGAGCAGTTCTTC
CASSQSELGVPYNEQFF
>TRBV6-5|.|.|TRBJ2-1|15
TGTGCCAGCAGTTACTTCGAGGGGTTGGACAATGAGCAGTTCTTC
CASSYFEGLDNEQFF
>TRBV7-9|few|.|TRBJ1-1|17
TGTGCCAGCAGCGGTGTTGGGGGACGGGGGACCAACACTGAAGCTTTCTTT
CASSGVGGRGTNTEAFF
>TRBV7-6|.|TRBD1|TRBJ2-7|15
TGTGCCAGCAGCTACCGGACAGGTTACTCCTACGAGCAGTACTTC
CASSYRTGYSYEQYF
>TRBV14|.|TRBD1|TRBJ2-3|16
TGTGCCAGCAGCCGGAAGGGGGCGCGATCGGTAGATACGCAGTATTTT
CASSRKGARSVDTQYF
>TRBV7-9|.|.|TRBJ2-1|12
TGTGCCAGCGGATACTCTTACGGGGAGCAGTTCTTC
CASGYSYGEQFF
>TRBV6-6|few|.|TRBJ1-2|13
TGTGCCAGCACCCGGACGGGGAACTATGGCTACACCTTC
CASTRTGNYGYTF
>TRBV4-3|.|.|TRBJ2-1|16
TGCGCCAGCAGCCAAGAACGACCGCTGGGGTACAATGAGCAGTTCTTC
CASSQERPLGYNEQFF
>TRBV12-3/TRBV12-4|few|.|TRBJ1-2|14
TGTGCCAGCAGTCTAAACATGGTAACTTATGGCTACACCTTC
CASSLNMVTYGYTF
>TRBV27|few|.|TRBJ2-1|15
TGTGCCAGCAGTTGGGTCGGGGGAAACCACAATGAGCAGTTCTTC
CASSWVGGNHNEQFF
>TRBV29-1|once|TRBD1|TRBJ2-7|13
TGCAGCGTCGACGCAGGGGGTTCCTACGAGCAGTACTTC
CSVDAGGSYEQYF
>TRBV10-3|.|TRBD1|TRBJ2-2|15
TGTGCCATCAAACTAGACAGGGGGGGAACCGGGGAGCTGTTTTTT
CAIKLDRGGTGELFF
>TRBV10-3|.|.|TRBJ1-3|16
TGTGCCATCAGATACAGATACCCAATAGAGGGAAACACCATATATTTT
CAIRYRYPIEGNTIYF
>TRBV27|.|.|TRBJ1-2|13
TGTGCCAGCAGTTTTGCCAGGGCCTATGGCTACACCTTC
CASSFARAYGYTF
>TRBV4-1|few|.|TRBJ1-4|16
TGCGCCAGCAGCCAACGGGGGAGATCAACTAATGAAAAACTGTTTTTT
CASSQRGRSTNEKLFF